The entry that follows covers one TCR beta chain sequence. This entry belongs to a study of technical replicates of blood from several donors. Losses at the gene ends were 3 bases for V and 3 bases for J; bases not matched to a gene: 3. CDR1 is SGHAT, CDR2 FQDESV, per germline (reference sequence). The CDR3 has 14 amino acids. This table comes from immunoSEQ multiplex PCR, and its TCRdb copy is limited to in-frame clones, with some not included. The profile shows roughly 60,000 clones, about 88% of them singletons. The material sequenced was PBMCs. This clonotype originated in a human donor in good health. Some clones in this sample may be carry-over from other donors' samples. The rearrangement joins TRBV11-1 to TRBJ1-2; 8 nucleotides line up with TRBD1. This chain's CDR3 is CASSLRTGHYGYTF. The CDR3 bases are TGTGCCAGCAGCTTGAGGACAGGGCACTATGGCTACACCTTC.